The clone carrying this TCR beta chain was seen a handful of times. The antigen is unknown. This entry comes from a study of T cell repertoires in cytomegalovirus infection. Background on the study: Recently described HLA-C-restricted plus well-studied HLA-B-restricted CMV epitopes were used. Carrying CMV and the relevant HLA type showed in public TCR beta signatures.

Study-wide points: Identification of carriers of CMV plus the relevant HLA was achieved through cumulative public TCR beta family frequency. Predominance within the ex vivo response was attributable to HLA-C-restricted CMV-specific TCR beta clonotypes.

TCRdb fed the reads into MiXCR, producing one record per CDR3 protein. The table has a few hundred thousand distinct CDR3 sequences, about 39% seen once. This CDR3 contains 13 residues. Germline CDR1 is SGHTA and CDR2 is FQGNSA. Trimming cost V 6 bases and J 6 bases, with 15 bases left between them. The receptor was isolated from a human donor in good health (CMV status not recorded). Some clones in this sample may be carry-over from other donors' samples. The chain links TRBV7-2 to TRBJ2-7; weak D call: TRBD2 (6 bases). Sequenced material: cultured PBMCs, taken from culture after CMV antigen stimulation. The CDR3 loop reads CASSPGAGTEQYF. Here the CDR3 DNA reads TGTGCCAGCAGTCCCGGGGCGGGGACCGAGCAGTACTTC.